This TCR beta chain was observed in a study of T cell repertoires in cytomegalovirus infection. For the study at large: Public TCR beta signatures provided an indication of both CMV infection and a matching HLA type. Notes on the study in general: CMV-specific HLA-C-restricted TCR beta clonotypes dominated the ex vivo response.

V gave up 7 bases and J gave up 5 bases; unmatched junction bases: 4. The CDR3 contains 14 residues. In germline, CDR1 is SNHLY, CDR2 FYNNEI. This clonotype appeared many times. Its antigen is still unknown. TCRdb reprocessed the reads with MiXCR, giving one entry per CDR3 protein. The sample shows more than 140,000 distinct CDR3 sequences, about 6.5% of them seen only once. The sequenced sample consisted of PBMCs. J is TRBJ2-1 and V is TRBV2; the match to TRBD2 covers 11 bases. The clonotype was recovered from a human donor in good health (CMV status not recorded). Some clones in this sample may be carry-over from other donors' samples. For the CDR3, the DNA is TGTGCCAGCAAAACGGGACTAGCGGACAATGAGCAGTTCTTC. Protein: CASKTGLADNEQFF. Full variable domain (rest looked up from reference TRBV2 and TRBJ2-1): EPEVTQTPSHQVTQMGQEVILRCVPISNHLYFYWYRQILGQKVEFLVSFYNNEISEKSEIFDDQFSVERPDGSNFTLKIRSTKLEDSAMYFCASKTGLADNEQFFGPGTRLTVL.